The rows below give T cell receptor beta chains drawn from one sample of a study of post-analysis software for immune sequencing data. MiXCR, run by TCRdb on the PCR reads, gives a single entry per CDR3 protein. The sample lists about 820,000 distinct CDR3 sequences, 53% seen once, with 4.6% in the top ten. Sequencing was done on a sample of blood. These receptors all come from a girl between 10 and 17 years old with multiple sclerosis. Each CDR3 is given without its conserved first and last residue. Each record gives: J gene, V gene, CDR3 protein.

TRBJ2-1,TRBV6-2/TRBV6-3,ASSYSGGGRGSRRDEQF
TRBJ2-7,TRBV20-1,SASDRSPYEQY
TRBJ2-1,TRBV7-6,ASSYNSRFDVEHPYNEQF
TRBJ2-7,TRBV15,ATSRDEAYEQY
TRBJ2-4,TRBV5-6,ASSYGVNVAKNIQY
TRBJ2-1,TRBV20-1,SASLTGAWGEQF
TRBJ2-1,TRBV6-1,ASSEPSGGAVEQF
TRBJ2-3,TRBV5-1,ASSLPVTGGYTQY
TRBJ2-7,TRBV18,ASSPLGLAPYEQY
TRBJ2-7,TRBV7-9,ASSFRTNFYEQY
TRBJ2-7,TRBV25-1,ASSELGSSYEQY
TRBJ2-7,TRBV10-2,ASGTGSPEQY
TRBJ2-5,TRBV11-2,VSSSNPQGLGETQY
TRBJ2-7,TRBV20-1,SAEGTESSYEQY
TRBJ1-2,TRBV20-1,SAARDRDKVYGYT
TRBJ2-6,TRBV7-2,ASSLVPGSSGANVLT
TRBJ2-5,TRBV4-1,ASSQGQDRGQETQY
TRBJ1-2,TRBV29-1,RATGDRYGYT
TRBJ1-1,TRBV29-1,SVAGTGGQTEAF
TRBJ2-7,TRBV7-8,ASSSSVPYEQY
TRBJ1-2,TRBV29-1,SVVQGADRGYT
NA,TRBV12-3/TRBV12-4,ASSFSPSVSYEQY